What follows is one T cell receptor beta chain and its context. Its antigen remains unidentified. The input lacks base qualities; no much larger clone sits a single base away. These data come from a study of T cell responses to AZD1222 COVID-19 vaccine (dated by TCRdb to about 2021). General notes on the study: AZD1222 recipients given second doses at about 4 weeks or at about 12 weeks were pooled, since spike-specific TCR depth and breadth were not found to differ between the two schedules. A total of 233 trial participants underwent TCR sequencing, of whom 200 to 220 had received two doses of AZD1222 and about 25 had received two doses of the MenACWY control vaccine. Enrollment into the trials was organized by age into subgroups of 18-55, 56-69 and 70-plus years, and those subgroups contained about 150, 27 and 61 TCR-sequenced participants, respectively. What the study reported, not specific to this receptor: Participants were mostly white British and included more females than males, and it was suggested by the authors that clonal diversity may have been underestimated. In the small 56-69-year group, the increase in depth fell short of significance, most likely because of low power. Conclusions about previously exposed vaccinees are limited because only six or seven AZD1222 recipients were SARS-CoV-2 seropositive at baseline. Reportedly, almost half of the unique spike-specific TCRs recognized epitopes lying outside the regions that are mutated in the B.1.351 and B.1.1.7 variants. No day 14 peak-response samples were available, so repertoires were characterized only after the peak T cell response. Spike-specific TCR breadth and depth rose significantly after two AZD1222 doses compared with day 0 and with MenACWY recipients. Vaccine-associated CD4 TCRs spanned the whole spike protein, with dominant responses in regions 160-218 and 743-854.

The label giving this sample's time point can be read as: baseline before first vaccination. The vaccinee samples were drawn from two UK trials, COV001 and COV002, one of which was a single-blind randomized controlled phase 2/3 trial testing AZD1222 (ChAdOx1 nCoV-19) in healthy adults. Trial participant PBMC samples were collected at day 0 and day 28 after the second dose for TCRbeta chain sequencing. Reading the germline V gene gives CDR1 MNHEY and CDR2 SVGAGI. From cysteine to phenylalanine, the CDR3 is 14 amino acids long. Of all the DNA, just the CDR3 is kept, 42 bases in frame from base 1. The V end gives up 6 bases and the J end 4 bases, leaving 3 bases in the junction not matched to a gene. The CDR3 regions of human TCRbeta chains were analyzed by immunosequencing. The paper's processing steps were these. Repertoire TCRs were checked for matches against a reference library of SARS-CoV-2-specific TCRs that had been generated using the MIRA antigen-specificity platform. Breadth meant the fraction of unique TCRs that were SARS-CoV-2-associated, whereas depth meant the fraction of total T cells that were SARS-CoV-2-associated. Using the MIRA data, each spike-specific TCR was mapped to the spike region that the TCR reacts to and placed in a CD4 or CD8 class. Log10-transformed breadth and depth values were compared by one-way ANOVA with Sidak's multiple comparisons tests. The table was pulled from immuneACCESS by TCRdb, which kept in-frame rearrangements only. Such tables lose some clones; where checked, under half of the loss comes from unresolved V genes, and the rest has no known cause. That table gives V, J and clone size, and the DNA gave D and trimming. The table for this sample lists fewer than 130,000 clones; approximately 92% of them were counted only once. 0.95% to 1.5% of the sample goes to the ten largest clones.

The chain couples TRBV6-5 to TRBJ1-2; 12 central bases correspond to TRBD1. The specimen comprised peripheral blood, sampled on day 0 of AZD1222 vaccination. The TCR sequence derives from an adult in good health. The bases are TGTGCCAGCAGGAGGGACAGGGGGCCCTATGGCTACACCTTC. Its translation reads: CASRRDRGPYGYTF.